A single sample is the source of the 23 T cell receptor beta chains below, sequenced in a study of metastatic and nonmetastatic thyroid tumors. Using MiXCR, TCRdb reanalyzed the PCR reads. The data hold about 5,000 clones, with 25% to 30% observed a single time. All patients were untreated before thyroid surgery. The material sequenced was adjacent normal tissue. The receptors were sampled from a female donor with papillary thyroid cancer or a benign thyroid nodule (not recorded which). Some clones in this sample may be carry-over from other donors' samples.

This clone has only one observation. The genes are TRBV5-1 and TRBJ1-6; D is undetermined. This CDR3 is 17 amino acids long. Germline V gives CDR1 SGHRS, CDR2 YFSETQ. V lost 0 bases and J 5 bases, leaving 15 bases between the germline ends. The CDR3, as DNA: TGCGCCAGCAGCTTGGTGGCTCCTGGTTTCAATAATTCACCCCTCCACTTT. Residues: CASSLVAPGFNNSPLHF.

The chain couples TRBV7-2 to TRBJ2-3; a possible D gene is TRBD2 (5 bases). The CDR3 sequence is 15 residues long. Trimming took off 0 bases at V and 3 bases at J, with 10 bases between the two ends. The germline gives CDR1 SGHTA, CDR2 FQGNSA. CDR3 amino acids: CASSLAGVRTDTQYF. CDR3 DNA sequence: TGTGCCAGCAGCTTAGCGGGAGTTCGTACAGATACGCAGTATTTT.

The table lists this clone with many counts. V and J are TRBV13 and TRBJ2-7; 7 nucleotides align to TRBD2. With V trimmed by 0 bases and J by 5 bases, 4 bases remained unmatched. The V gene's germline CDR1 is PRHDT and CDR2 FYEKMQ (reference sequence). The CDR3 has 14 residues. The CDR3 DNA follows: TGTGCCAGCAGCTTAGGTTCGGGGGGTAACGAGCAGTACTTC. Translated: CASSLGSGGNEQYF.

The chain is built from TRBV30 and TRBJ2-7; D may be TRBD1 (5 bases). CDR1 and CDR2 from the germline V gene are GTSNPN and SVGIG (reference sequence). Trimming removed 3 bases from V and 3 bases from J, with 15 bases in between. The CDR3 sequence is 14 residues long. CDR3 sequence reads: CAWRPGQGNYEQYF. The CDR3, as DNA: TGTGCCTGGAGACCCGGACAAGGGAACTACGAGCAGTACTTC.

This clone was seen only once. The chain uses TRBV5-1 and TRBJ1-4, with D tentatively TRBD1 (6 bases). CDR3 length equals 14 residues. In germline, CDR1 is SGHRS, CDR2 YFSETQ. V dropped 4 bases and J dropped 3 bases, with 10 bases sitting between them. CDR3 in DNA: TGCGCCAGCAGCCAGGGGTTCGCTAATGAAAAACTGTTTTTT. Amino acid sequence: CASSQGFANEKLFF.

This clone was seen a handful of times. This chain joins TRBV28 and TRBJ1-2; the D gene is possibly TRBD1 (6 bases). The CDR3 is 14 residues long. The V end was cut by 3 bases, the J end by 6 bases, with 14 bases between. Germline lookup yields CDR1 MDHEN and CDR2 SYDVKM. This chain's CDR3 is CASSFGGARDGYTF. CDR3 sequence (DNA): TGTGCCAGCAGTTTCGGGGGGGCGCGAGATGGCTACACCTTC.

V usage is TRBV7-6 and J usage is TRBJ2-4; 7 bases agree with TRBD2. Germline V gene lookup returns CDR1 SGHVS and CDR2 FNYEAQ. After removal of 5 bases from V and 7 bases from J, the junction contained 5 bases not matched to a gene. The CDR3 length is 13 residues. The CDR3 region is CASSVWEGNIQYF. The DNA of the CDR3 is TGTGCCAGCAGCGTATGGGAGGGGAACATTCAGTACTTC. Using reference TRBV7-6 and TRBJ2-4 for the parts outside the CDR3, the full variable domain is GAGVSQSPRYKVTKRGQDVALRCDPISGHVSLYWYRQALGQGPEFLTYFNYEAQQDKSGLPNDRFSAERPEGSISTLTIQRTEQRDSAMYRCASSVWEGNIQYFGAGTRLSVL.

The chain joins TRBV7-2 to TRBJ1-3; D ambiguous. Trimming cost V 4 bases and J 0 bases, with 10 bases left between them. Germline loops: CDR1 SGHTA, CDR2 FQGNSA. The CDR3 covers 15 residues. The CDR3 sequence is CASSWGGFSGNTIYF. The CDR3 DNA reads as TGTGCCAGCAGCTGGGGAGGCTTCTCTGGAAACACCATATATTTT.

This clone was observed at least ten times. A much more abundant neighbour one base away suggests this may be a read error. The rearrangement links TRBV5-1 to TRBJ1-3; D is uncertain. The germline CDR1 and CDR2 sequences are SGHRS and YFSETQ. CDR3 length equals 17 residues. CDR3 amino acids: CASSLTSSLSSGNTICF. CDR3 nucleotide sequence: TGCGCCAGCAGCTTGACGTCCTCTCTCTCCTCTGGAAACACCATATGTTTT.

The V gene is TRBV29-1, the J gene TRBJ1-1; 8 nucleotides match TRBD1. CDR1 and CDR2 (germline): SQVTM, ANQGSEA. The CDR3 consists of 14 residues. J lost 0 bases, V lost 6 bases, and 6 bases had no gene match. The CDR3 sequence is CSVNRGGMNTEAFF. The CDR3 region has the DNA TGCAGCGTCAACAGGGGGGGCATGAACACTGAAGCTTTCTTT.

In the case of this clone: The junction shows a germline mismatch at one end, possibly a read error. The chain carries TRBV6-1 and TRBJ1-5; no clear D gene. This CDR3 has 12 amino acids. Germline-derived CDR1 and CDR2 are MNHNS and SASEGT. CDR3 in DNA: TGTGCCAGAAGTGAAACTGTGGGACCCCAGCATTTT. Protein sequence: CARSETVGPQHF.

By frequency in the sample, this clone is medium-sized. The rearrangement joins TRBV20-1 to TRBJ2-7, with 7 bases fitting TRBD2. This CDR3 region has 16 residues. Germline assignment: CDR1 DFQATT and CDR2 SNEGSKA (reference sequence). The J segment lost 7 bases and the V segment lost 3 bases, leaving 18 bases of the junction unmatched. The chain's CDR3 is CSARLPGASGLGEQYF. The CDR3 DNA follows: TGCAGTGCTAGGTTGCCTGGGGCTAGCGGCCTGGGGGAGCAGTACTTC.

This clone showed up just a few times. The J gene is TRBJ2-7, the V gene TRBV20-1; 9 bases agree with TRBD1. The V gene end was trimmed by 5 bases and the J gene end by 2 bases; junction bases not matched to a gene: 7. Germline CDR1 is DFQATT and CDR2 is SNEGSKA (reference sequence). The CDR3 extends over 14 amino acids. In nucleotides, the CDR3 is TGCAGTGCTTCGGGACAGGGAGAGACCTACGAGCAGTACTTC. Translation gives CSASGQGETYEQYF.

This chain links TRBV27 with TRBJ2-7; D may be TRBD1 (5 bases). Trimming took off 7 bases at V and 5 bases at J, with 15 bases between the two ends. CDR3 length: 13 amino acids. Germline V gives CDR1 MNHEY, CDR2 SMNVEV (reference sequence). The DNA for the CDR3 is TGTGCCAGCACCTCTACAGGACCCGACGAGCAGTACTTC. Its protein product is CASTSTGPDEQYF.

The rearrangement links TRBV5-1 to TRBJ2-1, with D perhaps matching TRBD2 (5 bases). Trimming stripped 1 base from V and 9 bases from J, with 11 bases between. Looked up from germline, CDR1 is SGHRS and CDR2 is YFSETQ. The CDR3 length is 13 residues. The CDR3 here is CASSLRGMGEQFF. The CDR3 DNA follows: TGCGCCAGCAGCTTGCGAGGGATGGGTGAGCAGTTCTTC.

This clone occurred many times. The J gene is TRBJ2-3, the V gene TRBV5-4, with 12 bases lining up with TRBD2. Germline V gene sequence: CDR1 SGHNT, CDR2 YYREEE (reference sequence). Losses at the gene ends were 4 bases for V and 6 bases for J; bases not matched to a gene: 6. This CDR3 has 15 residues. The CDR3 spells CASSAGLAGSDTQYF. In DNA, the CDR3 is TGTGCCAGCAGCGCGGGACTAGCGGGTTCTGATACGCAGTATTTT.

By sample fraction, this clone is medium-sized. The rearrangement links TRBV20-1 to TRBJ2-2; 10 bases are a match to TRBD2. CDR3 length: 15 amino acids. V lost 2 bases and J lost 8; bases outside the gene matches: 8. Germline V gene data show CDR1 as DFQATT and CDR2 as SNEGSKA (reference sequence). The CDR3 loop is CSARPASGSRGELFF. CDR3 nucleotides: TGCAGTGCTAGACCCGCTAGCGGGAGTAGGGGGGAGCTGTTTTTT.

This clone was observed a few times. The chain couples TRBV6-1 to TRBJ1-3; D remains unclear. The CDR3 is 14 amino acids. Trimming left V 6 bases short and J 0 bases short, with 9 bases between. Germline CDR1 MNHNS, CDR2 SASEGT. CDR3 DNA sequence: TGTGCCAGCAGGCCTCAGGCCTCTGGAAACACCATATATTTT. Protein sequence: CASRPQASGNTIYF.

CDR3 region: CASSRQGAYGEQYF. The CDR3 DNA follows: TGTGCCAGCAGCCGACAGGGGGCCTATGGCGAGCAGTACTTC. The V call is TRBV12-3 or TRBV12-4, the J call TRBJ2-7; 10 bases align to TRBD1. V lost 6 bases, J lost 6 bases, and 8 bases stayed unmatched. This CDR3 spans 14 amino acids.

By sample fraction, this clone is large. This chain connects TRBV28 to TRBJ1-4, with TRBD1 matching 7 bases. Trimming cost V 7 bases and J 4 bases; bases outside gene matches: 9. Per the germline V gene, CDR1 is MDHEN and CDR2 is SYDVKM. This CDR3 has 15 amino acids. CDR3 nucleotides: TGTGCCAGCATTACTGACAGGGAGGGTAATGAAAAACTGTTTTTT. Translation gives CASITDREGNEKLFF.

The CDR3 bases are TGTGCCAGCAGCGTGCAGGGTGTCCCTGGAAACACCATATATTTT. This codes for CASSVQGVPGNTIYF. The chain recombines TRBV9 with TRBJ1-3, with D possibly TRBD1 on 5 matching bases. The CDR3 totals 15 residues. The V end lost 2 bases, the J end lost 2 bases, and 11 bases lay between the germline ends. CDR1 and CDR2 (germline): SGDLS, YYNGEE.

The chain couples TRBV20-1 to TRBJ1-5, with 7 positions matching TRBD1. The junction had 7 bases not matched to a gene; V was cut back by 5 bases and J by 6 bases. CDR3 size: 13 residues. CDR1 and CDR2 (germline): DFQATT, SNEGSKA (reference sequence). CDR3 in amino acids: CSAHRGLGQPQHF. Written as DNA, the CDR3 is TGCAGTGCTCACAGGGGACTGGGTCAGCCCCAGCATTTT.

This clone was observed a few times. The sample contains more than one DNA sequence encoding this CDR3. The gene calls are TRBV6-5 and TRBJ2-7; 9 nucleotides align to TRBD1. After removal of 2 bases from V and 4 bases from J, the junction contained 9 bases not matched to a gene. CDR1 and CDR2 (germline): MNHEY, SVGAGI. The CDR3 contains 16 residues. The CDR3 nucleotides read TGTGCCAGCAGTTACAGGACAGGGGCAATCCTGTACGAGCAGTACTTC. Protein product: CASSYRTGAILYEQYF.